Below, 22 T cell receptor beta chains from the same sample are listed, as sequenced in a study of OX40 agonist ivuxolimab in advanced cancers. Data came from immunoSEQ multiplex PCR; TCRdb stores just in-frame clones and leaves some out. The table records tens of thousands of clones, roughly 80% of them present only once. The sequenced sample was CD4+ or CD8+ T cells sorted from blood, obtained in a trial of the OX40 agonist ivuxolimab. The receptor source for this set is an adult with an advanced solid tumor such as melanoma, head and neck, liver or kidney cancer.

The gene calls are TRBV5-4 and TRBJ2-1; TRBD2 is a possible D gene (6 bases). The CDR3 length is 15 residues. Germline CDR1 reads SGHNT; CDR2 reads YYREEE (reference sequence). With 0 bases removed from V and 0 bases from J, the gap between germline ends came to 7 bases. Here the CDR3 DNA reads TGTGCCAGCAGCTTGGTCGGGGGCTCCTACAATGAGCAGTTCTTC. Amino acids: CASSLVGGSYNEQFF.

The genes are TRBV6-1 and TRBJ1-6; D unclear. V was clipped by 1 base and J by 9 bases, with 7 bases between them. Germline V lookup: CDR1 MNHNS, CDR2 SASEGT. The CDR3 covers 13 residues. The CDR3 DNA reads TGTGCCAGCAGTGAAGAATCAGCTTCACCCCTCCACTTT. Translating it yields CASSEESASPLHF.

This rearrangement joins TRBV5-1 to TRBJ2-1, with 12 positions matching TRBD2. The germline CDR1 and CDR2 sequences are SGHRS and YFSETQ. J gave up 0 bases and V 3 bases, and 13 bases lay outside the gene matches. This CDR3 contains 20 residues. The CDR3 nucleotides read TGCGCCAGCAGCTACTACTTTTTCCTAGCGGGGGGGACCTCCTACAATGAGCAGTTCTTC. Translating it yields CASSYYFFLAGGTSYNEQFF.

This clone has just a few counts. Sequence at one end of the junction differs from germline and may be a read error. The chain joins TRBV5-5 to TRBJ1-1; 7 positions agree with TRBD1. The CDR3 spans 12 residues. Per the germline V gene, CDR1 is SGHKS and CDR2 is YYEKEE (reference sequence). This chain's CDR3 is CASSMTGREAFF. The CDR3 DNA reads TGTGCCAGCAGCATGACAGGGAGAGAAGCTTTTTTT.

The genes are TRBV11-3 and TRBJ2-2; no clear D gene. From germline, CDR1 is SGHNT and CDR2 YENEEA. The CDR3 totals 11 residues. Trimming cost V 2 bases and J 8 bases, with 3 bases left between them. CDR3 bases: TGTGCCAGCAGCTTAAGAGGGGAGCTGTTTTTT. It is translated as CASSLRGELFF. Variable domain in full (rest from reference TRBV11-3 and TRBJ2-2): EAGVVQSPRYKIIEKKQPVAFWCNPISGHNTLYWYLQNLGQGPELLIRYENEEAVDDSQLPKDRFSAERLKGVDSTLKIQPAELGDSAVYLCASSLRGELFFGEGSRLTVL.

This chain connects TRBV4-3 to TRBJ2-1; TRBD2 might be the D (6 bases). V was trimmed by 4 bases and J by 1 base, leaving 11 bases between them. The CDR3 has 15 amino acids. Germline V gene data show CDR1 as LGHNA and CDR2 as YSLEER. The CDR3 DNA is TGCGCCAGCAGCCCCGGTAGCGGATCCTACAATGAGCAGTTCTTC. Translation: CASSPGSGSYNEQFF.

The chain recombines TRBV10-1 with TRBJ1-1, with D tentatively TRBD1 (5 bases). CDR1 and CDR2 (germline): WNHNN, SYGVQD (reference sequence). Trimming removed 0 bases at V and 4 bases at J, with 12 bases between. The CDR3 loop spans 15 amino acids. CDR3 DNA sequence: TGCGCCAGCAGTGAGTCGAGGCAGGGAGCCACTGAAGCTTTCTTT. This translates into CASSESRQGATEAFF.

This clone occurred once. The CDR3 loop is CASSQSQFDEKLFF. CDR3 nucleotides: TGTGCCAGCAGCCAGTCTCAGTTTGATGAAAAACTGTTTTTT. This chain joins TRBV9 and TRBJ1-4; D gene unclear. This CDR3 has 14 amino acids. The germline V gene encodes CDR1 SGDLS and CDR2 YYNGEE. Trimming pared 4 bases from V and 6 bases from J, leaving 13 bases between. Supplemented by reference TRBV9 and TRBJ1-4, the full variable domain reads DSGVTQTPKHLITATGQRVTLRCSPRSGDLSVYWYQQSLDQGLQFLIQYYNGEERAKGNILERFSAQQFPDLHSELNLSSLELGDSALYFCASSQSQFDEKLFFGSGTQLSVL.

The CDR3 DNA sequence: TGTGCCAGCAGTGAAGCTCGGACAGGGGGCGAAGCTGAAGCTTTCTTT. This gives the protein CASSEARTGGEAEAFF. The V and J genes are TRBV2 and TRBJ1-1, with TRBD1 identical over 11 bases. V lost 0 bases to trimming and J lost 6 bases; unmatched junction nucleotides: 6. The CDR3 covers 16 residues. CDR1 and CDR2 from the germline V gene are SNHLY and FYNNEI.

This chain joins TRBV7-9 and TRBJ2-2; D is perhaps TRBD1 or TRBD2 (6 bases each). V was clipped by 5 bases and J by 2 bases, with 15 bases between them. In germline, CDR1 is SEHNR, CDR2 FQNEAQ (reference sequence). The CDR3 has 16 residues. CDR3 protein: CASSQPEGGNTGELFF. CDR3 DNA: TGTGCCAGCAGCCAACCGGAGGGGGGCAACACCGGGGAGCTGTTTTTT.

The chain has TRBV7-6 and TRBJ1-4; D unresolved. The CDR3 has 14 amino acids. Germline V CDR1 and CDR2: SGHVS, FNYEAQ. V gave up 1 base and J gave up 6 bases, with 9 bases separating them. The CDR3 loop is CASSLEVYDEKLFF. Written as DNA, the CDR3 is TGTGCCAGCAGCTTAGAAGTGTATGATGAAAAACTGTTTTTT.

The chain recombines TRBV27 with TRBJ2-7; D may be TRBD2 (5 bases). The V and J ends lost 2 bases and 2 bases respectively, with 10 bases between them. The germline V gene encodes CDR1 MNHEY and CDR2 SMNVEV (reference sequence). The CDR3 contains 14 residues. CDR3 DNA: TGTGCCAGCAGTTTAAGTCGAGGGCCCTACGAGCAGTACTTC. Its translation: CASSLSRGPYEQYF.

The V and J genes are TRBV15 and TRBJ2-7, with D maybe TRBD2 (5 bases). The CDR3 contains 14 residues. V lost 1 base, J lost 2 bases, and 9 bases lay in between. Germline V lookup: CDR1 LNHNV, CDR2 YYDKDF (reference sequence). Written as DNA, the CDR3 is TGTGCCACCAGCAGAGGGGCCGGGACCTACGAGCAGTACTTC. It translates to CATSRGAGTYEQYF. The full variable domain, with the rest looked up from reference TRBV15 and TRBJ2-7, is DAMVIQNPRYQVTQFGKPVTLSCSQTLNHNVMYWYQQKSSQAPKLLFHYYDKDFNNEADTPDNFQSRRPNTSFCFLDIRSPGLGDTAMYLCATSRGAGTYEQYFGPGTRLTVT.

The V call is TRBV29-1, the J call TRBJ2-5; TRBD1 aligns across 12 bases. Germline trimming cut 2 bases from V and 4 bases from J; bases unmatched to any gene: 5. This CDR3 has 15 amino acids. CDR1 and CDR2 (germline): SQVTM, ANQGSEA. For the CDR3, the DNA is TGCAGCGTTGAACCCGGGACAGGGGGCGGAGAGACCCAGTACTTC. Amino acid sequence: CSVEPGTGGGETQYF.

This chain connects TRBV2 to TRBJ1-5; TRBD1 agrees at 7 bases. Germline V gene sequence: CDR1 SNHLY, CDR2 FYNNEI. Germline trimming cut 5 bases from V and 6 bases from J; bases unmatched to any gene: 10. The length of the CDR3 is 15 residues. Written as DNA, the CDR3 is TGTGCCAGCAGTTTCCAAGACAGGGCCGGTCAGCCCCAGCATTTT. This translates into CASSFQDRAGQPQHF.

The chain couples TRBV7-8 to TRBJ2-1; tentative D call: TRBD2 (5 bases). CDR3 length: 16 amino acids. Germline values: CDR1 SGHVS, CDR2 FQNEAQ. Between the trimmed V and J ends, which lost 4 bases and 8 bases, there was a span of 21 bases. CDR3 sequence reads: CASSSRQRSIRDEQFF. The CDR3 DNA reads TGTGCCAGCAGCTCGCGTCAGCGGTCAATTCGGGATGAGCAGTTCTTC.

The genes are TRBV6-6 and TRBJ2-1, with TRBD2 identical over 9 bases. Germline CDR1 MNHNY, CDR2 SVGAGI (reference sequence). This CDR3 contains 16 residues. V shed 6 bases and J 4 bases; nucleotides not matched to a gene: 10. The CDR3 DNA reads as TGTGCCAGCAGCGACCTTAGCGGGGGTTGGTACAATGAGCAGTTCTTC. It yields the protein CASSDLSGGWYNEQFF.

This clone was picked up one time. The CDR3 DNA follows: TGTGCCAGCAGTTTTAAGGGCTTGGGAGCCCAGTACTTC. The encoded protein is CASSFKGLGAQYF. This rearrangement joins TRBV27 to TRBJ2-5, with D perhaps matching TRBD2 (5 bases). Germline CDR1 reads MNHEY; CDR2 reads SMNVEV (reference sequence). V was trimmed by 3 bases and J by 9 bases, leaving 14 bases between them. The CDR3 contains 13 residues.

The chain has TRBV28 and TRBJ2-7; D not resolved. Trimming took 5 bases from V and 7 from J, leaving 9 bases between them. Germline assignment: CDR1 MDHEN and CDR2 SYDVKM. There are 11 residues in the CDR3. Written as DNA, the CDR3 is TGTGCCAGCAGTGTCTTTAGGGAGCAGTACTTC. It is translated as CASSVFREQYF. Full variable domain (missing parts from reference TRBV28 and TRBJ2-7): DVKVTQSSRYLVKRTGEKVFLECVQDMDHENMFWYRQDPGLGLRLIYFSYDVKMKEKGDIPEGYSVSREKKERFSLILESASTNQTSMYLCASSVFREQYFGPGTRLTVT.

The V gene is TRBV4-2, the J gene TRBJ2-4, with 7 bases matching TRBD2. The CDR3 is 17 residues long. CDR1 is LGHNA and CDR2 is YNFKEQ in the germline V gene. Unmatched junction bases numbered 10, after V lost 4 bases and J lost 1 base. CDR3 residues: CASSLPAGRGAKNIQYF. CDR3 DNA sequence: TGTGCCAGCAGCCTTCCAGCGGGGAGGGGTGCCAAAAACATTCAGTACTTC.

The chain uses TRBV15 and TRBJ1-5, with unresolved D. Trimming took off 4 bases at V and 0 bases at J, with 13 bases between the two ends. This CDR3 contains 16 residues. In germline, CDR1 is LNHNV, CDR2 YYDKDF (reference sequence). CDR3 bases: TGTGCCACCAGCAAGGTGCCCCCTACTAGCAATCAGCCCCAGCATTTT. It is translated as CATSKVPPTSNQPQHF.

This chain uses TRBV29-1 with TRBJ1-2, with 12 bases that match TRBD1. V was pared by 4 bases and J by 7 bases, with 10 bases of the junction left unmatched. The CDR3 runs 15 residues. CDR1 SQVTM and CDR2 ANQGSEA come from the germline V gene. As DNA, the CDR3 is TGCAGCGTTGGAAGCTCGGGACAGGGGGCGCTTGGCTACACCTTC. Protein: CSVGSSGQGALGYTF.